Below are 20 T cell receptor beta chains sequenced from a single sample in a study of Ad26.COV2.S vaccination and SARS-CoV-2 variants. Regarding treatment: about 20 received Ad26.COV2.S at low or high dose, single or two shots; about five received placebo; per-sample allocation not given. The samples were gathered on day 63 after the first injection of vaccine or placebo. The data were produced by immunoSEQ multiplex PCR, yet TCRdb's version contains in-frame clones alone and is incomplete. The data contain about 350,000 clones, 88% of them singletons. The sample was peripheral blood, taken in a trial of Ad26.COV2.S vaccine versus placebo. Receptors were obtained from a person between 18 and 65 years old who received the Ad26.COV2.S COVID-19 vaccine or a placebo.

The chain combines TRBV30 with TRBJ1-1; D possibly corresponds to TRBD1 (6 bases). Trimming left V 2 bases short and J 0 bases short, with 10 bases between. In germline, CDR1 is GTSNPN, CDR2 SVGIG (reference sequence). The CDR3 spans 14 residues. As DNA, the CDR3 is TGTGCCTGGAGTTCGGGGGGCATGAACACTGAAGCTTTCTTT. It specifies CAWSSGGMNTEAFF.

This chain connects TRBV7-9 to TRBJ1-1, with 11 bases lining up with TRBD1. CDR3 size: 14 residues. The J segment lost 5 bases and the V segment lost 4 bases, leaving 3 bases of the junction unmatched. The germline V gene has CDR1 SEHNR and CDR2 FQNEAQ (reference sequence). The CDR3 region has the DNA TGTGCCAGCAGCTACCGGGACAGGGGGACTGAAGCTTTCTTT. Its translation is CASSYRDRGTEAFF.

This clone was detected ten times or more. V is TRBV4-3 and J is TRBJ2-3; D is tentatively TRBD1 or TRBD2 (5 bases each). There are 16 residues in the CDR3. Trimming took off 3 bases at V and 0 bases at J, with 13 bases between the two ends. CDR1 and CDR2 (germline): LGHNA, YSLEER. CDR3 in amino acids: CASSQRGYPSTDTQYF. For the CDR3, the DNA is TGCGCCAGCAGCCAGAGGGGCTATCCTAGCACAGATACGCAGTATTTT.

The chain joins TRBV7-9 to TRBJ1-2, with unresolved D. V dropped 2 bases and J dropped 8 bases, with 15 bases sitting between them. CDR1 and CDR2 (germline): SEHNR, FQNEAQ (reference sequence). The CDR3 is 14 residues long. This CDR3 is CASSLLAGPEGYTF. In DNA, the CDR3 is TGTGCCAGCAGCTTACTTGCAGGCCCGGAGGGCTACACCTTC.

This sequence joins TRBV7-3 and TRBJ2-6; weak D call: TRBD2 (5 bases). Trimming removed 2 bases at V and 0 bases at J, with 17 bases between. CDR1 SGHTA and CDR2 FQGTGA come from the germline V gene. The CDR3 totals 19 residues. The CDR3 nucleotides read TGTGCCAGCAGCTTATCTCCGACTAAAGGGAGCTCTGGGGCCAACGTCCTGACTTTC. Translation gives CASSLSPTKGSSGANVLTF.

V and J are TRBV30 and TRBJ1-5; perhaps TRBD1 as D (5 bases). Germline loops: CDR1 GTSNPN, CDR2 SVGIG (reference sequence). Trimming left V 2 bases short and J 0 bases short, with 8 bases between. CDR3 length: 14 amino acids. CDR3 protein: CAWSTTDSNQPQHF. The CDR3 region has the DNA TGTGCCTGGAGTACGACAGATAGCAATCAGCCCCAGCATTTT.

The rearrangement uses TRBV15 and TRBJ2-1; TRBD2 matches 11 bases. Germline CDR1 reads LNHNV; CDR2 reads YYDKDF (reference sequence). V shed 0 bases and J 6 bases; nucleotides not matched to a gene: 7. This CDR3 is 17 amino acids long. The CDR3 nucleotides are TGTGCCACCAGCAGAGAGTTCGTACTAGCGGGAGTCAATGAGCAGTTCTTC. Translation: CATSREFVLAGVNEQFF.

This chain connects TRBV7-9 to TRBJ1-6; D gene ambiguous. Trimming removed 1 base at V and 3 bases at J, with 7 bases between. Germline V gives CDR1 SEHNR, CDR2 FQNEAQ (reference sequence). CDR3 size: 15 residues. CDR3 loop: CASSLDTVYNSPLHF. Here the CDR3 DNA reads TGTGCCAGCAGCTTAGATACAGTCTATAATTCACCCCTCCACTTT.

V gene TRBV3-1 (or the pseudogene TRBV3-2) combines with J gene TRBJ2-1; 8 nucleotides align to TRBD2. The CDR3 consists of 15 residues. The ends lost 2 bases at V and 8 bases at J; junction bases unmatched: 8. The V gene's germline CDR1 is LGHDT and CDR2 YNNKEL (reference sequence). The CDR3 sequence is CASSQWGKAGDEQFF. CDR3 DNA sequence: TGTGCCAGCAGCCAATGGGGGAAAGCGGGGGATGAGCAGTTCTTC.

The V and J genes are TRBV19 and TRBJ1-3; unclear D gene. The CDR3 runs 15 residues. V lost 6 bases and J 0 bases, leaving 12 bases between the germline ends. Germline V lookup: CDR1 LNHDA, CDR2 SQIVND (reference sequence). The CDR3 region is CASRTPVDSGNTIYF. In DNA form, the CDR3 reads TGTGCCAGTAGAACCCCGGTAGACTCTGGAAACACCATATATTTT.

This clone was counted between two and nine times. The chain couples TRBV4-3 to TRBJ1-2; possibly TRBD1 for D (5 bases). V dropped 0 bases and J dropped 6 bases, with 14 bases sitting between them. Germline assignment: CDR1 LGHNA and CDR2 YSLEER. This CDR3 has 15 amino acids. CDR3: CASSQDSQGDDGYTF. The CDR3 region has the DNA TGCGCCAGCAGCCAAGATAGTCAGGGCGACGATGGCTACACCTTC.

DNA of the CDR3: TGTGCCAGCAGCCTGACTGGGGGGGCGCGTAATGAAGCTTTCTTT. Amino acids: CASSLTGGARNEAFF. The gene calls are TRBV14 and TRBJ1-1, with a weak D call TRBD1 (6 bases). CDR1 SGHDN and CDR2 FVKESK come from the germline V gene. The CDR3 is 15 amino acids. Trimming pared 4 bases from V and 7 bases from J, leaving 19 bases between.

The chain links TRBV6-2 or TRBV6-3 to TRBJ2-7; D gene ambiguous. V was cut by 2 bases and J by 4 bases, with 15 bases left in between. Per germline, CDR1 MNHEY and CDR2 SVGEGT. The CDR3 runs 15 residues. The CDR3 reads CASSYNGGRSYEQYF. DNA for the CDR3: TGTGCCAGCAGTTACAATGGCGGCAGATCATACGAGCAGTACTTC.

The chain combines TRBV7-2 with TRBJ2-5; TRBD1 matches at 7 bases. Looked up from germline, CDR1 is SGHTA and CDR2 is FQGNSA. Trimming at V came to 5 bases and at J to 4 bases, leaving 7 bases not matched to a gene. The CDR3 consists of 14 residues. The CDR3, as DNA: TGTGCCAGCAGCCGGGACAGTACTCTAGAGACCCAGTACTTC. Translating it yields CASSRDSTLETQYF.

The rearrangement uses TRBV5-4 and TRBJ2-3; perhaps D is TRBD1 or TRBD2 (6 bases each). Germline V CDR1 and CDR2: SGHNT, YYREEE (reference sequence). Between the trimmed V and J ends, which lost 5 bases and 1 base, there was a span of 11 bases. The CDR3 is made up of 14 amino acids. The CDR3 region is CASSSRGRTDTQYF. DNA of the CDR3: TGTGCCAGCAGTTCTCGGGGGCGCACAGATACGCAGTATTTT.

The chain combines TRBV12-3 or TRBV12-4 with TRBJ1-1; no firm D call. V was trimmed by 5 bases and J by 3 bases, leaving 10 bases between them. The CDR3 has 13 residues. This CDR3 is CASSPTGYTEAFF. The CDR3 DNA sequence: TGTGCCAGCAGTCCCACCGGGTACACTGAAGCTTTCTTT.

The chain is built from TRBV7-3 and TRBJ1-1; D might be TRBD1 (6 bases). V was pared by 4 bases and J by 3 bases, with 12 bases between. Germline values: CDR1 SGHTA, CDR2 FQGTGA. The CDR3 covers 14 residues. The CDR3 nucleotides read TGTGCCAGCAGCTCCTACAGGGAGGACACTGAAGCTTTCTTT. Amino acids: CASSSYREDTEAFF.

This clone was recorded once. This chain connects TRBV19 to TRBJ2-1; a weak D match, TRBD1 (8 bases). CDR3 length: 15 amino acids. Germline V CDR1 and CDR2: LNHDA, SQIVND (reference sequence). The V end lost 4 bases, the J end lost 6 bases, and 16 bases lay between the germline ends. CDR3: CASSSRTGRVNEQFF. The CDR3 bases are TGTGCCAGTAGTAGTAGGACAGGGAGGGTCAATGAGCAGTTCTTC.

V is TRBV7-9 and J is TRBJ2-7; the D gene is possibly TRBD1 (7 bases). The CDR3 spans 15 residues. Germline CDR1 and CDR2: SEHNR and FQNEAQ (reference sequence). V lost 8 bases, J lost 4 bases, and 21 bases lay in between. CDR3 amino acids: CASDLLLEGAYEQYF. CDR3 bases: TGTGCCAGCGACCTTCTCTTGGAGGGGGCTTACGAGCAGTACTTC.

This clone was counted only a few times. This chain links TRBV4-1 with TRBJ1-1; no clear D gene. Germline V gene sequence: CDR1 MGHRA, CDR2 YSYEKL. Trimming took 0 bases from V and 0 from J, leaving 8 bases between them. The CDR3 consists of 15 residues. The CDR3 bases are TGCGCCAGCAGCCAAGATCTACAGATGAACACTGAAGCTTTCTTT. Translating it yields CASSQDLQMNTEAFF.